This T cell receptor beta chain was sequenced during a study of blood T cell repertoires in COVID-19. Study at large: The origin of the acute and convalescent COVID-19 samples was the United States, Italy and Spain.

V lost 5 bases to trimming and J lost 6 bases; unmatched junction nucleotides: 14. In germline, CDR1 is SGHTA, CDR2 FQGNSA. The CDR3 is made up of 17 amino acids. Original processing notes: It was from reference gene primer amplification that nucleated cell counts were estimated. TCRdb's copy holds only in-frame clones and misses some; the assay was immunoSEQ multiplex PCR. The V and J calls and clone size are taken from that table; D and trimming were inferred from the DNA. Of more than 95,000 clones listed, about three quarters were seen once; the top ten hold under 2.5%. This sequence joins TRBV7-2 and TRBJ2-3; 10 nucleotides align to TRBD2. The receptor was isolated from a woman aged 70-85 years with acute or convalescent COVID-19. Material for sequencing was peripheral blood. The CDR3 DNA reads TGTGCCAGCAGCCCAGAAGCGGGAGGGACCCTCGGGGATACGCAGTATTTT. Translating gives CASSPEAGGTLGDTQYF.